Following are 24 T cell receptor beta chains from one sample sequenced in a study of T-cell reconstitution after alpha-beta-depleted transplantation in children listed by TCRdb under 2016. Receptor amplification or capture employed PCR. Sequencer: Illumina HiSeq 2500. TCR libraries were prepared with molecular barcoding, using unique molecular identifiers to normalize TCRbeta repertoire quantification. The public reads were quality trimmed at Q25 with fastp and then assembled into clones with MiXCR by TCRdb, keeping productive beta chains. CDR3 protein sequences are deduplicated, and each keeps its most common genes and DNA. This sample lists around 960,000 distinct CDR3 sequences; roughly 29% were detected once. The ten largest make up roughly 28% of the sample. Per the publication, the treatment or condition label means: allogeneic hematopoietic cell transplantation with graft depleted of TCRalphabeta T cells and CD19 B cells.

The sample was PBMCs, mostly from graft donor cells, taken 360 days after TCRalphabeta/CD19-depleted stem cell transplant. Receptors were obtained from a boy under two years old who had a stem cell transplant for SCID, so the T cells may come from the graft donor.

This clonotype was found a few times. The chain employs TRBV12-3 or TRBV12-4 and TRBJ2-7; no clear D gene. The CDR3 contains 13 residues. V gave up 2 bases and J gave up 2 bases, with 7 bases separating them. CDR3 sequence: CASSLTETYEQYF. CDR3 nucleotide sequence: TGTGCCAGCAGTTTAACCGAGACCTACGAGCAGTACTTC.

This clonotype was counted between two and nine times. This CDR3 is CASSPPRREQYF. CDR3 sequence (DNA): TGTGCCAGCAGCCCACCTCGTCGGGAGCAGTACTTC. The rearrangement links TRBV11-2 to TRBJ2-7; D is undetermined. CDR1 is SGHAT, CDR2 FQNNGV, per germline. The CDR3 is 12 residues long. V was clipped by 5 bases and J by 7 bases, with 12 bases between them.

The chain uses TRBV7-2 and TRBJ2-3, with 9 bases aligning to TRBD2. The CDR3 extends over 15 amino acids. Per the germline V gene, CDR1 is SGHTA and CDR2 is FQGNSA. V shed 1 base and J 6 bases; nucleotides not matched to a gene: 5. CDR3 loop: CASSLVAGAFDTQYF. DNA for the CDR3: TGTGCCAGCAGCTTAGTAGCGGGGGCTTTTGATACGCAGTATTTT.

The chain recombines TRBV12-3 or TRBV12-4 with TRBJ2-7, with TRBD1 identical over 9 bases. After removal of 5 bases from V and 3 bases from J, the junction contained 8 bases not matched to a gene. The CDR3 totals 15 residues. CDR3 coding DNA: TGTGCCAGCAGTCGGACAGGGGCCCGCTTCTACGAGCAGTACTTC. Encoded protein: CASSRTGARFYEQYF.

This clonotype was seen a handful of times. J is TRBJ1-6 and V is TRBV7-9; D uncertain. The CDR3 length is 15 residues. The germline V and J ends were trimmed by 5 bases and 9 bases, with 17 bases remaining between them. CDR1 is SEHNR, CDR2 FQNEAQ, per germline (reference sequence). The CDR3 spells CASSTVGGKSSPLHF. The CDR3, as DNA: TGTGCCAGCAGCACTGTGGGAGGGAAGAGTTCACCCCTCCACTTT.

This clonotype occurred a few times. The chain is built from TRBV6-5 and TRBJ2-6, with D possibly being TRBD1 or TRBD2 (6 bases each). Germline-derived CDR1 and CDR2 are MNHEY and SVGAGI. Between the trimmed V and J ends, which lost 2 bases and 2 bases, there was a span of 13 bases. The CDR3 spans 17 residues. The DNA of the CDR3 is TGTGCCAGCAGTTACCTCTCTGGGGGGCCTGGGGCCAACGTCCTGACTTTC. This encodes CASSYLSGGPGANVLTF.

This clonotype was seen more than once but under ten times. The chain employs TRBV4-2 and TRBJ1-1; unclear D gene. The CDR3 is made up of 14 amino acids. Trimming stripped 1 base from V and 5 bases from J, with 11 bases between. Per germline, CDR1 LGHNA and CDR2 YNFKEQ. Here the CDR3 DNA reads TGTGCCAGCAGCCAAGGAGCCCGGGGTACTGAAGCTTTCTTT. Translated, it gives CASSQGARGTEAFF.

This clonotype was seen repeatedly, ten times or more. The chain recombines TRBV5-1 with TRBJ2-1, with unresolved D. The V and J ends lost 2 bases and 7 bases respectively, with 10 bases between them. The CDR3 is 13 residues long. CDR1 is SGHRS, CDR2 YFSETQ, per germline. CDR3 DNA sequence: TGCGCCAGCAGCTTTGGGGTTTCTAATGAGCAGTTCTTC. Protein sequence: CASSFGVSNEQFF.

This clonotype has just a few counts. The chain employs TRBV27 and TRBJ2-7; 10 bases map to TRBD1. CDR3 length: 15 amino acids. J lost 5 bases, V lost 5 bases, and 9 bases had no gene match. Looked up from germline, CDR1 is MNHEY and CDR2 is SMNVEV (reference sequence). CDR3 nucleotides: TGTGCCAGCAGTGGGGCCGGGACAGGGGCCCACGAGCAGTACTTC. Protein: CASSGAGTGAHEQYF.

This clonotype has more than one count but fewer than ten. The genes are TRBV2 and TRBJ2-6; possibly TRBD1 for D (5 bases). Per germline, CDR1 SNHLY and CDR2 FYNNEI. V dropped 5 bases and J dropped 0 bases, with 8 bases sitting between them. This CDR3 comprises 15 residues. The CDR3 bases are TGTGCCAGCAGTCGACAGTTCTCTGGGGCCAACGTCCTGACTTTC. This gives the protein CASSRQFSGANVLTF.

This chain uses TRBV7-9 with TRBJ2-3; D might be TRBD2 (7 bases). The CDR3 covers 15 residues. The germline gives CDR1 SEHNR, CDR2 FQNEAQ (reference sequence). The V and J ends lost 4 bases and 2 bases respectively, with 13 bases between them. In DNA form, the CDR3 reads TGTGCCAGCAGCTCGCGGGGGCGCATCACAGATACGCAGTATTTT. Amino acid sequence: CASSSRGRITDTQYF.

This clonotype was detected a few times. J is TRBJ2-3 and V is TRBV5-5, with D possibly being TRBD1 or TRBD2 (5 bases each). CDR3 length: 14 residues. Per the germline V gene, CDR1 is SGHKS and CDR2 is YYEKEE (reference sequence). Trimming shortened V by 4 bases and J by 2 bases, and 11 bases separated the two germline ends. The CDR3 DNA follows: TGTGCCAGCAGCCCGGGACCCACCACAGATACGCAGTATTTT. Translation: CASSPGPTTDTQYF.

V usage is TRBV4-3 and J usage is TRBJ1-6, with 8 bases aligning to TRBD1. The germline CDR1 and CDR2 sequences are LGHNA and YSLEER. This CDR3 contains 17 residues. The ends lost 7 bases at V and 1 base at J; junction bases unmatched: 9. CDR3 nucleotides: TGCGCCAGCACCTCTACCGGGGACAGGTCCTATAATTCACCCCTCCACTTT. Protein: CASTSTGDRSYNSPLHF.

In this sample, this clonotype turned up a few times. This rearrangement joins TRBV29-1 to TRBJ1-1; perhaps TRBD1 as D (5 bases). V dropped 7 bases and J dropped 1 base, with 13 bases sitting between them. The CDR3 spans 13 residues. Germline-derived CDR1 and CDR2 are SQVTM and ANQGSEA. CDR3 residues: CSGGGQSNTEAFF. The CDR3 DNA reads TGCAGCGGAGGTGGACAATCGAACACTGAAGCTTTCTTT.

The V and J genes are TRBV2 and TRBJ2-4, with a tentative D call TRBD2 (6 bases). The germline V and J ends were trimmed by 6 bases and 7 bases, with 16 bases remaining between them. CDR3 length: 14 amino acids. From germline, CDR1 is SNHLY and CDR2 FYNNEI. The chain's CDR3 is CASSYYLAENIQYF. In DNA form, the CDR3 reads TGTGCCAGCAGCTACTATTTAGCGGAGAACATTCAGTACTTC.

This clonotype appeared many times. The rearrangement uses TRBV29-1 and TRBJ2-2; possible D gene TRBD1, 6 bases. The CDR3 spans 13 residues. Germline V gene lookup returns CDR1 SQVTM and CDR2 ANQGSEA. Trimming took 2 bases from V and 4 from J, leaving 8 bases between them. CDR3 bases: TGCAGCGTTGAATTAGGGGGCACCGGGGAGCTGTTTTTT. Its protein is CSVELGGTGELFF.

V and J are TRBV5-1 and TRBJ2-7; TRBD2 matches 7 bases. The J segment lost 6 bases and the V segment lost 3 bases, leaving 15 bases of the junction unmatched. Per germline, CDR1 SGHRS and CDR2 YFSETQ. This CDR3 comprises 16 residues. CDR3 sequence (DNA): TGCGCCAGCAGCTGGGATCCAGGGACGGGGGGACGCGAGCAGTACTTC. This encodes CASSWDPGTGGREQYF.

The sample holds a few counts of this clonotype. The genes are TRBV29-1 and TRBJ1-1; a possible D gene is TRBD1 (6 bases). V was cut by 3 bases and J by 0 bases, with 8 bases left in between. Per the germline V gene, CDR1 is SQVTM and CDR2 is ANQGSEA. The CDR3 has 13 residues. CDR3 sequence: CSVERDMNTEAFF. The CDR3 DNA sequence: TGCAGCGTTGAGAGGGACATGAACACTGAAGCTTTCTTT. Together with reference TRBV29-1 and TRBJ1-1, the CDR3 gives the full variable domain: SAVISQKPSRDICQRGTSLTIQCQVDSQVTMMFWYRQQPGQSLTLIATANQGSEATYESGFVIDKFPISRPNLTFSTLTVSNMSPEDSSIYLCSVERDMNTEAFFGQGTRLTVV.

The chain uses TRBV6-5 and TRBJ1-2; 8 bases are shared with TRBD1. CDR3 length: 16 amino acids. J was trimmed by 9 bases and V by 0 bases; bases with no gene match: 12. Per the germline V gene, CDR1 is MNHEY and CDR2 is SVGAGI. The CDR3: CASSYSHQGGQGSYTF. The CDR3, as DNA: TGTGCCAGCAGTTACTCTCACCAGGGCGGACAGGGTAGCTACACCTTC.

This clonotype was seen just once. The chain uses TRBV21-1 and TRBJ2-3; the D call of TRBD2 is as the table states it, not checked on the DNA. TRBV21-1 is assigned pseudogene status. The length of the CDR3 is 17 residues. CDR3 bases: TGTGCCAGCAGCAAAAGTAGGCCTACTAGGGAACCAGATACGCAGTATTTT. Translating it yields CASSKSRPTREPDTQYF.

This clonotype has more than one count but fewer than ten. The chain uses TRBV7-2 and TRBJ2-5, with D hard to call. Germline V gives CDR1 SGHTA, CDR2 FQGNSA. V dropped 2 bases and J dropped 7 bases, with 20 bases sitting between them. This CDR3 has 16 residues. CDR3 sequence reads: CASSLPAETLEGTQYF. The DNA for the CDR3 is TGTGCCAGCAGCTTACCCGCAGAGACCCTAGAAGGGACCCAGTACTTC.

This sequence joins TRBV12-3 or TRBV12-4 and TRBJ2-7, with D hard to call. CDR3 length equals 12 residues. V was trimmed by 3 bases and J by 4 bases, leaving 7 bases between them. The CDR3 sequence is CASSFFGYEQYF. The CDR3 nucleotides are TGTGCCAGCAGTTTCTTCGGGTACGAGCAGTACTTC.

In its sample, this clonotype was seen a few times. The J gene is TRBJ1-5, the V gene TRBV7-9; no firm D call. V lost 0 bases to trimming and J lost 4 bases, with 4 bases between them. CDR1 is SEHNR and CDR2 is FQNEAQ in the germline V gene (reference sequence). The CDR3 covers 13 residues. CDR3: CASSLAANQPQHF. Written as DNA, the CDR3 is TGTGCCAGCAGCTTAGCGGCGAATCAGCCCCAGCATTTT.

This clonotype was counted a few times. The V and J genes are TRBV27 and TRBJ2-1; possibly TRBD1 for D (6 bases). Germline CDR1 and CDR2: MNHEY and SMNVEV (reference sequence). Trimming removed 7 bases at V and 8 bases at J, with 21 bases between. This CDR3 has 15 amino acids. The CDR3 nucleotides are TGTGCCAGCACCCGCGACAGGCTCTCAGGGTATGAGCAGTTCTTC. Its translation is CASTRDRLSGYEQFF.